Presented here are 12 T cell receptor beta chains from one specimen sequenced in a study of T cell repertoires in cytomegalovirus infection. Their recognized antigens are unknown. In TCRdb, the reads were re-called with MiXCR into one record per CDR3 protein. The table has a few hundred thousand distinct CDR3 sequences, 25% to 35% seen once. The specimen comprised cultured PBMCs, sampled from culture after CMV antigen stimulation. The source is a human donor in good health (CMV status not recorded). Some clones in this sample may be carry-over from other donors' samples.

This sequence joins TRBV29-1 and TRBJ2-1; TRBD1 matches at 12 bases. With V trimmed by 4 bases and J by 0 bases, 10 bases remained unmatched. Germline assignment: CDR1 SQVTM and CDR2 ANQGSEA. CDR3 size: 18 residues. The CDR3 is CSVGGGQGAISSYNEQFF. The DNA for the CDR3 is TGCAGCGTTGGAGGGGGACAGGGGGCCATAAGCTCCTACAATGAGCAGTTCTTC.

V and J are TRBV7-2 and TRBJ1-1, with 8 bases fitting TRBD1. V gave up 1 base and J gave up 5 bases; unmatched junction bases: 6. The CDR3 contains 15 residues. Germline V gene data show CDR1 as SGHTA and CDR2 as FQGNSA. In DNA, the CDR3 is TGTGCCAGCAGCTTAGATACAGGGGGTAGGACTGAAGCTTTCTTT. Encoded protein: CASSLDTGGRTEAFF.

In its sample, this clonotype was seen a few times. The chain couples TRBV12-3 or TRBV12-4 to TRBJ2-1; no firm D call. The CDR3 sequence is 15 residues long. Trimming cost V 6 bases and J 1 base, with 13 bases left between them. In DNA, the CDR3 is TGTGCCAGCAGCGTCGCTGGAGCTTCCTACAATGAGCAGTTCTTC. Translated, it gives CASSVAGASYNEQFF.

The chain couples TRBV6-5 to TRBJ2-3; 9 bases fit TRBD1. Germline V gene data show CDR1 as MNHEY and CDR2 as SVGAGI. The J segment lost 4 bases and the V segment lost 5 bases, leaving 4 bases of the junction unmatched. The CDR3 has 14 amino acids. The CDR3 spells CASSRGTGSDTQYF. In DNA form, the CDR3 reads TGTGCCAGCAGTCGTGGGACAGGGTCAGATACGCAGTATTTT.

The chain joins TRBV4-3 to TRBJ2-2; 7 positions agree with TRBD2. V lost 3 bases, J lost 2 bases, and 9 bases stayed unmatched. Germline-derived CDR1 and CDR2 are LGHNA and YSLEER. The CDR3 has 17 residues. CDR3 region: CASSQRFLAENTGELFF. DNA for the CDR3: TGCGCCAGCAGCCAGAGATTCCTAGCGGAAAACACCGGGGAGCTGTTTTTT.

The CDR3 nucleotides read TGTGCCAGTAGCCCCGGGACAGGGGTAACTGGGGAGCTGTTTTTT. Protein: CASSPGTGVTGELFF. The J gene is TRBJ2-2, the V gene TRBV19, with TRBD1 identical over 10 bases. The CDR3 totals 15 residues. CDR1 and CDR2 (germline): LNHDA, SQIVND (reference sequence). Germline trimming cut 6 bases from V and 8 bases from J; bases unmatched to any gene: 9.

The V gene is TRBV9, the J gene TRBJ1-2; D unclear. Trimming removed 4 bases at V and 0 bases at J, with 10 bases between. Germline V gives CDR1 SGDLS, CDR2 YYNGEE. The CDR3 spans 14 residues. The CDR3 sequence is CASSPLTTNYGYTF. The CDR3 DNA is TGTGCCAGCAGCCCCCTCACAACTAACTATGGCTACACCTTC. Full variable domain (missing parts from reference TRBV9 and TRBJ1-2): DSGVTQTPKHLITATGQRVTLRCSPRSGDLSVYWYQQSLDQGLQFLIQYYNGEERAKGNILERFSAQQFPDLHSELNLSSLELGDSALYFCASSPLTTNYGYTFGSGTRLTVV.

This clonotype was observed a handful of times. The CDR3 DNA reads as TGTGCCAGCAGGAGCGGGATGAACAATGAGCAGTTCTTC. Protein: CASRSGMNNEQFF. This chain uses TRBV6-2 or TRBV6-3 with TRBJ2-1, with 7 nucleotides matching TRBD2. The junction had 4 bases not matched to a gene; V was cut back by 6 bases and J by 5 bases. The CDR3 runs 13 residues. Germline CDR1 MNHEY, CDR2 SVGEGT.

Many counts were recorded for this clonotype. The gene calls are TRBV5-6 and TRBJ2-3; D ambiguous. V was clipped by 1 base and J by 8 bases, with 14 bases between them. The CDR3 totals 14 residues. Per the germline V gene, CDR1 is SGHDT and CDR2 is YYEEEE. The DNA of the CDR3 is TGTGCCAGCAGCTTGATAGAGACGCCGGGTACGCAGTATTTT. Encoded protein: CASSLIETPGTQYF.

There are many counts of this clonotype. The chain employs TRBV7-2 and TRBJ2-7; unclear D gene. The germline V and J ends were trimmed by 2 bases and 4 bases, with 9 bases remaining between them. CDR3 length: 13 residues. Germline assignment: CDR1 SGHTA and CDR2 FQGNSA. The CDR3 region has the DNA TGTGCCAGCAGCTTATCCGGCACATACGAGCAGTACTTC. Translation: CASSLSGTYEQYF.

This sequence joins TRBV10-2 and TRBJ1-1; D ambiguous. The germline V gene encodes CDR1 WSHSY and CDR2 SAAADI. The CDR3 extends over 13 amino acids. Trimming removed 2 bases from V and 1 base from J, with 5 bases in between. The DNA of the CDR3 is TGCGCCAGCAGTGAGCTCAGGAACACTGAAGCTTTCTTT. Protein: CASSELRNTEAFF.

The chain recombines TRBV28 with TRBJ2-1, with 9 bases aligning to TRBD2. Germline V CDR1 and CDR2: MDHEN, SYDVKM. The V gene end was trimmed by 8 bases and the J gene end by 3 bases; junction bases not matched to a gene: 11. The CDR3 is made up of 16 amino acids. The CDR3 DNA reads TGTGCCAGCGGGACCTCTAGCGGGGCCAACTACAATGAGCAGTTCTTC. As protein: CASGTSSGANYNEQFF.